Presented here are 3 T cell receptor delta chains from one specimen sequenced in a study of gamma-delta chains in newborns, infants, children (dated by TCRdb to about 2019). The reads were generated on an Illumina MiSeq. TCRdb processed the public reads again with the CATT caller, after which rows with matching DNA were combined. The sample table records 8,600 or so delta-chain clones; 3% to 4% of these occur just once. Roughly 17% of the sample is taken by the ten largest. Sequencing was done on a sample of blood. These receptors came from a child who was a newborn, infant or young child, either healthy, febrile or measles-vaccinated (not recorded which).

This clone is labeled medium-sized. Additional DNA sequences in this sample encode the identical CDR3. In DNA, the CDR3 is TGTGCCTGTGACACCGTACTGGGGGATTCCAGCTCCTGGGACACCCGACAGATGTTTTTC. Translated, it gives CACDTVLGDSSSWDTRQMFF. V gene TRDV2 combines with J gene TRDJ3; 10 bases line up with TRDD3. J was trimmed by 0 bases and V by 0 bases; bases with no gene match: 7. The CDR3 totals 20 residues. Germline loops: CDR1 GEAIGNYY, CDR2 EKD.

This clone has more than one count but fewer than ten. The V call is TRDV1, the J call TRDJ1; perhaps TRDD3 as D (6 bases). The CDR3 has 19 residues. The V gene lost 0 bases and the J gene lost 0 bases, with 20 bases spanning the gap. Germline V gene data show CDR1 as TSWWSYY and CDR2 as QGS. This CDR3 is CALGELPPLGFSYTDKLIF. The CDR3, as DNA: TGTGCTCTTGGGGAACTGCCACCTCTGGGGTTCTCGTACACCGATAAACTCATCTTT.

This clone was seen only a few times. A much larger clone differs from this one at a single base, so this may be a read error. Different DNA sequences within this sample yield the same CDR3. The chain has TRDV2 and TRDJ2, with 9 bases that match TRDD3. Germline V lookup: CDR1 GEAIGNYY, CDR2 EKD. The junction had 11 bases not matched to a gene; V was cut back by 1 base and J by 0 bases. The CDR3 has 19 amino acids. The CDR3 loop is CACDTFPGGYPALTAQLFF. Written as DNA, the CDR3 is TGTGCCTGTGACACTTTTCCCGGGGGATACCCGGCTTTGACAGCACAACTCTTCTTT.